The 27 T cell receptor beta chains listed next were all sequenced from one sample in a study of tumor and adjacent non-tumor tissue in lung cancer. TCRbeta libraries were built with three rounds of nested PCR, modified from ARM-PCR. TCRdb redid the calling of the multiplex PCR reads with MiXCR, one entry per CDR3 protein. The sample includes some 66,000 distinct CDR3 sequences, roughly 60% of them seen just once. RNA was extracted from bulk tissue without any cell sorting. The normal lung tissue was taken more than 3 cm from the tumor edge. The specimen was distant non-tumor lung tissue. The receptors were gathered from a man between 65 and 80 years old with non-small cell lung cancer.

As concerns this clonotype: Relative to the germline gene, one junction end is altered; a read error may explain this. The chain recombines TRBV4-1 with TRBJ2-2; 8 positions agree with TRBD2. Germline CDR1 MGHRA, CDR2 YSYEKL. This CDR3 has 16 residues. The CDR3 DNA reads TGCACCAGCAGCCTCCAGCGGGAGACGTACACCGGGGAGCTGTTTTTT. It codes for CTSSLQRETYTGELFF.

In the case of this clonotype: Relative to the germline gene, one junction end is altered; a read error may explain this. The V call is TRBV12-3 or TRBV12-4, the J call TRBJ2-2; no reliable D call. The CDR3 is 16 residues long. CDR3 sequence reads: CASSQRSSSNSGELFF. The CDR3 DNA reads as TGTGCCAGCAGCCAAAGGTCCAGCTCGAACAGCGGGGAGCTGTTTTTT.

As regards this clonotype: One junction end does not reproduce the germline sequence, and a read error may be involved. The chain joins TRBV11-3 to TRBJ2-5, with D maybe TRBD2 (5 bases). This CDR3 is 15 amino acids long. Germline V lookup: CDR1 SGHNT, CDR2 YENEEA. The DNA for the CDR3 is TGTGCCAGCAGCCTGTCCCGAGGGTCCCAAGAGACCCAGCACTTC. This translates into CASSLSRGSQETQHF.

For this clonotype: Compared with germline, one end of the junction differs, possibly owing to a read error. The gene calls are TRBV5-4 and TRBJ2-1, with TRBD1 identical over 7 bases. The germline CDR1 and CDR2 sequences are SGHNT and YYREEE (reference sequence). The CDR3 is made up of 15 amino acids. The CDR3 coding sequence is TGTGCTAGCAGCGCACAGGGCTATATGGGACAGCAACAGCTCTTC. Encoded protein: CASSAQGYMGQQQLF. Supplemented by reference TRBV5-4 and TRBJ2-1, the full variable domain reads ETGVTQSPTHLIKTRGQQVTLRCSSQSGHNTVSWYQQALGQGPQFIFQYYREEENGRGNFPPRFSGLQFPNYSSELNVNALELDDSALYLCASSAQGYMGQQQLFGPGTRLTVL.

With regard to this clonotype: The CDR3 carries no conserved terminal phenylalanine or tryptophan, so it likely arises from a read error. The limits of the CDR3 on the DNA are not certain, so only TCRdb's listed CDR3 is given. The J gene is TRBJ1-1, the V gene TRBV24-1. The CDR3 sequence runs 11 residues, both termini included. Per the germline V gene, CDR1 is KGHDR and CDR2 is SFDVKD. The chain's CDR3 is CATSLGTEAFI.

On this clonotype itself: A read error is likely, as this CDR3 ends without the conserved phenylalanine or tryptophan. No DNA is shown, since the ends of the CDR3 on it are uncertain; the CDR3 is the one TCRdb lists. The CDR3 sequence: CSVADRYQETHYL. The chain recombines TRBV29-1 with TRBJ2-5. Germline CDR1 is SQVTM and CDR2 is ANQGSEA. Termini included, the CDR3 measures 13 amino acids.

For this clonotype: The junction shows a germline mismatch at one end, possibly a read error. Here the CDR3 DNA reads TGTAGCGTTGAAAGGGGAGGCAGGGTAATCGTCGGGCAGTTCTTC. The encoded protein is CSVERGGRVIVGQFF. This chain uses TRBV29-1 with TRBJ2-1; a possible D gene is TRBD2 (6 bases). There are 15 residues in the CDR3. The germline V gene has CDR1 SQVTM and CDR2 ANQGSEA.

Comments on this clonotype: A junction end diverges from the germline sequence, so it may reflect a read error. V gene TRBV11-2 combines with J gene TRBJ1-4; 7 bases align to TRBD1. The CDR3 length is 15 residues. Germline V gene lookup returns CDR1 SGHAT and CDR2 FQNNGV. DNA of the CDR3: TGTGCCAGCAGCGCCCAGGGGGGGGCTAATGAAAAACCGTTTTTT. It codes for CASSAQGGANEKPFF.

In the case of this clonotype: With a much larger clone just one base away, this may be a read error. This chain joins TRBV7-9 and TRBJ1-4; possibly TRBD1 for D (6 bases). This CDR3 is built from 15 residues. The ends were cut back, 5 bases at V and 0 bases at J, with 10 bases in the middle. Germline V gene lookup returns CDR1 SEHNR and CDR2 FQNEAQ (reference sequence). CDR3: CASSAGAATNEKLFF. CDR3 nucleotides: TGTGCCAGCAGCGCGGGGGCGGCAACTAATGAAAAACTGTTTTTT. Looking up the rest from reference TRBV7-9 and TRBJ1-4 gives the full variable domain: DTGVSQNPRHKITKRGQNVTFRCDPISEHNRLYWYRQTLGQGPEFLTYFQNEAQLEKSRLLSDRFSAERPKGSFSTLEIQRTEQGDSAMYLCASSAGAATNEKLFFGSGTQLSVL.

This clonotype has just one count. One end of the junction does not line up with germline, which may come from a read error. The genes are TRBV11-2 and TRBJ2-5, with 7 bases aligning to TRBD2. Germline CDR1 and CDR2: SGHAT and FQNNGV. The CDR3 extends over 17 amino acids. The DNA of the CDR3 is TGTGCCAGCAGCTTAGGTCCACTGGGGGGGGTTCAAGAGACCCAGTGTTTC. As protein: CASSLGPLGGVQETQCF.

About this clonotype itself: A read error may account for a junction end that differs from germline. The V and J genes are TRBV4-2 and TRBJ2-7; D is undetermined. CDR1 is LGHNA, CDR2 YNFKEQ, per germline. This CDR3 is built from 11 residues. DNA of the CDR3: TGTGCCAGCAGCCATGGATGCGAGCAGTATTTC. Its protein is CASSHGCEQYF.

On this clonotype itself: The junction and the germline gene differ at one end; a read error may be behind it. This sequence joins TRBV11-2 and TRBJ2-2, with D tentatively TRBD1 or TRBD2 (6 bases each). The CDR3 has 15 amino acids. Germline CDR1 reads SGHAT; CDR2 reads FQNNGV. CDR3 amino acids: CAGSFGGLDTGELFF. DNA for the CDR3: TGTGCCGGCAGCTTCGGGGGCCTGGACACCGGGGAGCTATTTTTT.

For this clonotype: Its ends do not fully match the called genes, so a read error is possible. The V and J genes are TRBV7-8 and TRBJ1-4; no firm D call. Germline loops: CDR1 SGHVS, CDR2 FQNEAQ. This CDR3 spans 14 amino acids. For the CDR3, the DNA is TGTGCCAGCAGGCAATCCCAAGGGTATGAAAAACTGTTGTTT. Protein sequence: CASRQSQGYEKLLF. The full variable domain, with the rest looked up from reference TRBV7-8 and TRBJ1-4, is GAGVSQSPRYKVAKRGQDVALRCDPISGHVSLFWYQQALGQGPEFLTYFQNEAQLDKSGLPSDRFFAERPEGSVSTLKIQRTQQEDSAVYLCASRQSQGYEKLLFGSGTQLSVL.

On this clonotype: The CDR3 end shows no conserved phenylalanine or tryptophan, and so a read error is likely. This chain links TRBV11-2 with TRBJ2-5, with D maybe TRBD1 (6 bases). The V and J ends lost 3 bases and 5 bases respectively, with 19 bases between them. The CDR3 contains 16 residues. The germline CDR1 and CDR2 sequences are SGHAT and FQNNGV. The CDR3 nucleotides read TGTGCCAGCAGCTTGCGTCGCGCGACGAGGGGGGAGACCCAGTACCTC. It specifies CASSLRRATRGETQYL.

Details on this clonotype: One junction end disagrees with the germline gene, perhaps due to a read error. CDR3 protein: CVSNQGRLATSTGTQYF. In DNA, the CDR3 is TGTGTCAGCAACCAGGGTCGACTAGCGACTAGCACAGGTACGCAGTATTTT. V gene TRBV4-2 combines with J gene TRBJ2-3, with 8 bases fitting TRBD2. Looked up from germline, CDR1 is LGHNA and CDR2 is YNFKEQ. The CDR3 has 17 amino acids.

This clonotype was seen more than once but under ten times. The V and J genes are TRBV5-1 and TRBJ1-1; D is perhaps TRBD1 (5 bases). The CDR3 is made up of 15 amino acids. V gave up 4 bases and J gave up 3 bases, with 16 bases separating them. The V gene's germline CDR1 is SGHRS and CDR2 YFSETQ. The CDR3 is CASSPRETRDTEAFF. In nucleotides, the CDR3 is TGCGCCAGCAGCCCCAGGGAGACGAGGGACACTGAAGCTTTCTTT.

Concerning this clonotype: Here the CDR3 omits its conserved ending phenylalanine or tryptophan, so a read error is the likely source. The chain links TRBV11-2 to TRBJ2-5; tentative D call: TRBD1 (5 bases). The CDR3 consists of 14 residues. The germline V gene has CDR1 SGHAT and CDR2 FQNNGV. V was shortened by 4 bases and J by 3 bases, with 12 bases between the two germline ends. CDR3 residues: CASSYVTVEETQYI. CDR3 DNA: TGTGCCAGCAGCTACGTGACAGTCGAAGAGACCCAGTACATC.

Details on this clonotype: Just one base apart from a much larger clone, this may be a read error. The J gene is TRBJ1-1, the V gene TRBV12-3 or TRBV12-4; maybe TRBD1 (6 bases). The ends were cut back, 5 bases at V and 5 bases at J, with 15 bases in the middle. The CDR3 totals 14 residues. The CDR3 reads CASSPRDIRTEAFF. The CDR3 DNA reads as TGTGCCAGCAGTCCCCGGGACATCCGGACTGAAGCTTTCTTT.

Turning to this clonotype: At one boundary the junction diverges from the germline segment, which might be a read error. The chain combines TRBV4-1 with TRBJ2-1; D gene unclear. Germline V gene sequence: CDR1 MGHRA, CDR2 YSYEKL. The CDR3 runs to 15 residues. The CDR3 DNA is TGCGCCAGCAGCCAAGAGCTCGAAACCTTCAATGGGCAGTTCTTC. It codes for CASSQELETFNGQFF.

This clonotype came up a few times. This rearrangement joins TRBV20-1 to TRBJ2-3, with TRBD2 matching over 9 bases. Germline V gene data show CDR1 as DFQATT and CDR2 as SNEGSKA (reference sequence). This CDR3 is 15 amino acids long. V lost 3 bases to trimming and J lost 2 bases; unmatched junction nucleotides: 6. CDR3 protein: CSASILAGLTDTQYF. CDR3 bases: TGCAGTGCTAGCATCCTAGCGGGACTCACAGATACGCAGTATTTT.

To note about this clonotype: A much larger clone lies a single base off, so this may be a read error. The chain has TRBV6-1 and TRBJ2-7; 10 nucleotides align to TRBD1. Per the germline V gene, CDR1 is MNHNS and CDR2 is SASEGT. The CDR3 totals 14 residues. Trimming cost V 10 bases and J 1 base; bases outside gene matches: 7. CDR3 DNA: TGTGCCACCTTCCGGACAGGGGGGTCCTACGAGCAGTACTTC. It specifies CATFRTGGSYEQYF.

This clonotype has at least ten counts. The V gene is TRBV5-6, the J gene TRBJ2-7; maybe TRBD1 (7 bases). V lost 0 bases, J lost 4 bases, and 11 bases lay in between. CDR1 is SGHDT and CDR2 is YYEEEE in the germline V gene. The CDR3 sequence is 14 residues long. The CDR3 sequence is CASSLDAGGYEQYF. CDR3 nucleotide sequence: TGTGCCAGCAGCTTGGACGCAGGGGGGTACGAGCAGTACTTC.

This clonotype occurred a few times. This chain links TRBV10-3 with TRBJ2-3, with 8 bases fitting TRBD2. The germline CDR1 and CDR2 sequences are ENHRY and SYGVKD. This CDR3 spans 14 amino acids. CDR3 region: CTARDPGGLDTQYF. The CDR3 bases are TGTACTGCTCGGGACCCGGGAGGGTTGGATACGCAGTATTTT.

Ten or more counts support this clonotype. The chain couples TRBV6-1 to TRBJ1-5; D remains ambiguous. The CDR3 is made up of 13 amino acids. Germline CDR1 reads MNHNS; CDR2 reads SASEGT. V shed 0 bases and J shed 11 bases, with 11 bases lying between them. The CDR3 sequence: CASSEAREVTQHF. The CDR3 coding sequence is TGTGCCAGCAGTGAAGCGCGGGAAGTCACCCAGCATTTT.

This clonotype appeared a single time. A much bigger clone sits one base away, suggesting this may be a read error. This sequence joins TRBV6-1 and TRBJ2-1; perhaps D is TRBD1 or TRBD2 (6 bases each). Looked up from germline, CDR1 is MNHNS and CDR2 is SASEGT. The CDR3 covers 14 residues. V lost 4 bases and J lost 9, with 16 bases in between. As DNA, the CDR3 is TGTGCCAGCAGTGTAGGGGGGAACTGGAGTGAGCAGTTCTTC. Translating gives CASSVGGNWSEQFF.

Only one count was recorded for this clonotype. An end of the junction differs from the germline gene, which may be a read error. The CDR3 DNA reads as TGCGCCAACAGCTTCGGGACAGGGTCGGACGATCAGGCCCAGCATTTT. Its protein product is CANSFGTGSDDQAQHF. The chain uses TRBV5-1 and TRBJ1-5; 9 nucleotides line up with TRBD1. The CDR3 is made up of 16 amino acids. In germline, CDR1 is SGHRS, CDR2 YFSETQ.

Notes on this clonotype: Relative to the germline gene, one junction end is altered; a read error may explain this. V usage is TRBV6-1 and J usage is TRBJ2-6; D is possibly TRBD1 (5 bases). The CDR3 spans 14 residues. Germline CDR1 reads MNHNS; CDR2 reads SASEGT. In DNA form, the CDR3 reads TGTGTCAGCTCGACCCTAGATGGGGCCAACGTCCTGACCTTC. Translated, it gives CVSSTLDGANVLTF.